The 22 T cell receptor beta chains below were found in one sample sequenced in a study of CXCR3-negative and CXCR3-positive naive CD8 T cells. In preparing the TRB cDNA libraries, 5' RACE with UMI labels was used. From the 5' RACE reads, TCRdb lists one entry per CDR3 protein and no DNA. This table lists tens of thousands of distinct CDR3 sequences. The sample was naive CXCR3- CD8+ T cells from blood. Subset noted: CD45RO-CCR7+CD27+CD95- naive CD8+ T cells lacking CXCR3 (TNR3-). The receptors here all came from a human donor in good health. Some clones in this sample may be carry-over from other donors' samples.

The V call is TRBV13, the J call TRBJ2-1; TCRdb indicates TRBD2, and absent DNA this call remains unverified. CDR1 is PRHDT, CDR2 FYEKMQ, per germline (reference sequence). The length of the CDR3 is 17 residues. CDR3 amino acids: CASSLASGRGSYNEQFF.

The chain carries TRBV29-1 and TRBJ2-7; TCRdb selects TRBD1, and the lack of DNA leaves this call unchecked. The CDR3 has 15 amino acids. From germline, CDR1 is SQVTM and CDR2 ANQGSEA. CDR3 sequence: CSVVGTGTISYEQYF.

This chain connects TRBV7-8 to TRBJ2-7; the D call of TRBD1 rests on TCRdb alone, since no DNA is present to check it. The CDR3 loop spans 15 amino acids. The germline gives CDR1 SGHVS, CDR2 FQNEAQ. The CDR3 loop is CASHRPGQGDHEQYF.

The chain recombines TRBV3-1 with TRBJ2-7. The CDR3 spans 13 residues. Germline CDR1 and CDR2: LGHDT and YNNKEL (reference sequence). This CDR3 is CASSQGNFYEQYF.

This chain links TRBV5-1 with TRBJ1-1; the D call of TRBD1 rests on TCRdb alone, since no DNA is present to check it. Germline assignment: CDR1 SGHRS and CDR2 YFSETQ. This CDR3 comprises 15 residues. CDR3 residues: CASSLAGGGNTEAFF.

The chain has TRBV6-2 or TRBV6-3 and TRBJ1-1. Germline CDR1 and CDR2: MNHEY and SVGEGT. The CDR3 sequence is 15 residues long. The CDR3 region is CASEYQGGSNTEAFF.

The chain couples TRBV23-1 to TRBJ1-1; TCRdb outputs TRBD1, but without DNA this stays unchecked. TRBV23-1 is given ORF status, its function remaining uncertain. The CDR3 has 15 amino acids. CDR3 protein: CASSQSQQANTEAFF.

V usage is TRBV7-9 and J usage is TRBJ2-1. Germline V gives CDR1 SEHNR, CDR2 FQNEAQ (reference sequence). This CDR3 is 13 amino acids long. The CDR3 loop reads CASNLLEENEQFF.

CDR3 in amino acids: CASTAKISPDTQYF. The chain uses TRBV3-1 and TRBJ2-3. This CDR3 is built from 14 residues. Germline V lookup: CDR1 LGHDT, CDR2 YNNKEL (reference sequence).

The V gene is TRBV4-1, the J gene TRBJ2-1; no DNA is available, so the TRBD1 call from TCRdb remains unchecked. From germline, CDR1 is MGHRA and CDR2 YSYEKL. The CDR3 spans 18 residues. CDR3 in amino acids: CASSQDRGLLTSYNEQFF.

CDR3: CASSYSPTRMNTEAFF. The chain has TRBV6-5 and TRBJ1-1. The CDR3 consists of 16 residues. Germline V lookup: CDR1 MNHEY, CDR2 SVGAGI.

V usage is TRBV20-1 and J usage is TRBJ2-5; the D call of TRBD1 rests on TCRdb alone, since no DNA is present to check it. The germline CDR1 and CDR2 sequences are DFQATT and SNEGSKA (reference sequence). The CDR3 totals 14 residues. This chain's CDR3 is CSASVLGAGETQYF.

The rearrangement links TRBV14 to TRBJ2-1; TCRdb's D gene call, TRBD2, goes unchecked for lack of DNA. Germline assignment: CDR1 SGHDN and CDR2 FVKESK. There are 18 residues in the CDR3. CDR3 sequence reads: CASSTRTSGLSSYNEQFF.

The chain is built from TRBV2 and TRBJ2-2; as DNA is missing, the TRBD1 call by TCRdb cannot be tested. The CDR3 has 13 amino acids. Germline V gives CDR1 SNHLY, CDR2 FYNNEI. Here the CDR3 reads CASSDRGAGELFF.

The chain is built from TRBV2 and TRBJ2-1. The CDR3 sequence is 12 residues long. Germline V gene lookup returns CDR1 SNHLY and CDR2 FYNNEI. The CDR3 is CASSGSYNEQFF.

The V and J genes are TRBV10-2 and TRBJ2-3; absent DNA, TCRdb's TRBD2 call cannot be checked. Germline-derived CDR1 and CDR2 are WSHSY and SAAADI. This CDR3 has 15 amino acids. CDR3 in amino acids: CASSEIGTSGDTQYF.

The rearrangement joins TRBV25-1 to TRBJ2-1; TCRdb selects TRBD2, and the lack of DNA leaves this call unchecked. This CDR3 region has 18 residues. CDR1 and CDR2 (germline): MGHDK, SYGVNS. CDR3 in amino acids: CASSETVILAPRYNEQFF. The full variable domain, its missing parts supplied by reference TRBV25-1 and TRBJ2-1, is EADIYQTPRYLVIGTGKKITLECSQTMGHDKMYWYQQDPGMELHLIHYSYGVNSTEKGDLSSESTVSRIRTEHFPLTLESARPSHTSQYLCASSETVILAPRYNEQFFGPGTRLTVL.

Measured by frequency, this clonotype is medium-sized (0.01 to 0.1%). This sequence joins TRBV14 and TRBJ2-7; TCRdb proposes TRBD2, but this gene call is untestable without DNA. The CDR3 consists of 13 residues. Germline V gene sequence: CDR1 SGHDN, CDR2 FVKESK. The CDR3 sequence: CASSVGLASEQYF.

The chain's CDR3 is CASSLSRAKVETQYF. The V gene is TRBV28, the J gene TRBJ2-5. CDR1 MDHEN and CDR2 SYDVKM come from the germline V gene. The CDR3 extends over 15 amino acids.

The V gene is TRBV3-1, the J gene TRBJ1-5. Germline CDR1 is LGHDT and CDR2 is YNNKEL (reference sequence). This CDR3 spans 15 amino acids. The CDR3 protein is CASSQGIYSNQPQHF.

The gene calls are TRBV4-1 and TRBJ1-2. From germline, CDR1 is MGHRA and CDR2 YSYEKL. The CDR3 spans 12 residues. CDR3 sequence reads: CASSQLFYGYTF.

The CDR3 loop is CSVDEGIRAEAFF. The rearrangement links TRBV29-1 to TRBJ1-1. Germline CDR1 and CDR2: SQVTM and ANQGSEA. The CDR3 has 13 residues.